Shown below are 24 T cell receptor beta chains from a single sample sequenced in a study of early T cells in non-severe SARS-CoV-2 infection. One entry per CDR3 protein, called by TCRdb with MiXCR from the 5' RACE reads. The sample records about 40,000 distinct CDR3 sequences, roughly 7.9% being singletons. The input for sequencing was whole blood, taken at baseline. The receptors stem from an adult who was a healthcare worker with PCR-confirmed SARS-CoV-2 infection or an uninfected control (not recorded which).

The chain carries TRBV6-6 and TRBJ2-3; 7 bases map to TRBD1. V dropped 5 bases and J dropped 4; count of bases not matched to a gene: 6. Germline CDR1 MNHNY, CDR2 SVGAGI (reference sequence). CDR3 length: 14 amino acids. CDR3 sequence reads: CASSPGQYPDTQYF. CDR3 bases: TGTGCCAGCAGTCCGGGACAGTATCCAGATACGCAGTATTTT.

V and J are TRBV7-2 and TRBJ2-3; weak D call: TRBD2 (5 bases). Germline CDR1 reads SGHTA; CDR2 reads FQGNSA. The CDR3 is 14 residues long. V was trimmed by 5 bases and J by 7 bases, leaving 16 bases between them. The CDR3 loop is CASSLGGGPYTQYF. CDR3 in DNA: TGTGCCAGCAGCCTAGGTGGAGGCCCCTATACGCAGTATTTT.

The chain recombines TRBV3-1 with TRBJ1-4; no firm D call. Germline V gives CDR1 LGHDT, CDR2 YNNKEL (reference sequence). The CDR3 consists of 12 residues. V shed 2 bases and J shed 17 bases, with 15 bases lying between them. CDR3 loop: CASSQPGIGLFF. DNA of the CDR3: TGTGCCAGCAGCCAACCGGGGATAGGCCTCTTTTTT. The whole variable domain, filled in from reference TRBV3-1 and TRBJ1-4, reads DTAVSQTPKYLVTQMGNDKSIKCEQNLGHDTMYWYKQDSKKFLKIMFSYNNKELIINETVPNRFSPKSPDKAHLNLHINSLELGDSAVYFCASSQPGIGLFFGSGTQLSVL.

The chain carries TRBV4-3 and TRBJ1-1; TRBD1 aligns across 9 bases. Losses at the gene ends were 0 bases for V and 4 bases for J; bases not matched to a gene: 9. The CDR3 has 17 residues. CDR1 and CDR2 from the germline V gene are LGHNA and YSLEER. The CDR3 region has the DNA TGCGCCAGCAGCCAAGATTTGGGACAGGGAGGGAGCACTGAAGCTTTCTTT. It is translated as CASSQDLGQGGSTEAFF.

This clonotype has at least ten counts. The chain recombines TRBV20-1 with TRBJ1-1; no reliable D call. V lost 0 bases to trimming and J lost 6 bases, with 14 bases between them. The CDR3 runs 14 residues. Germline V gene lookup returns CDR1 DFQATT and CDR2 SNEGSKA (reference sequence). In DNA form, the CDR3 reads TGCAGTGCTAGAGATTTTGGACCGCGAGCTGAAGCTTTCTTT. Protein product: CSARDFGPRAEAFF.

This clonotype was seen ten or more times. In DNA form, the CDR3 reads TGTGCCAGCAGCCAGGACAGGGATTCACCCCTCCACTTT. As protein: CASSQDRDSPLHF. The chain recombines TRBV5-6 with TRBJ1-6; 8 bases map to TRBD1. There are 13 residues in the CDR3. The ends lost 4 bases at V and 8 bases at J; junction bases unmatched: 2. Germline V gives CDR1 SGHDT, CDR2 YYEEEE.

The rearrangement uses TRBV11-2 and TRBJ2-5, with 7 bases matching TRBD1. The V segment lost 4 bases and the J segment 3 bases; nucleotides outside the gene matches: 8. Germline V gene lookup returns CDR1 SGHAT and CDR2 FQNNGV. This CDR3 comprises 15 residues. In DNA, the CDR3 is TGTGCCAGCAGCTCCCACCGGGACAGAGAAGAGACCCAGTACTTC. This encodes CASSSHRDREETQYF.

The table lists this clonotype with a few counts. The chain joins TRBV5-1 to TRBJ2-5; D not resolved. The CDR3 runs to 13 residues. Germline CDR1 reads SGHRS; CDR2 reads YFSETQ. V was cut by 2 bases and J by 4 bases, with 9 bases left in between. CDR3 nucleotides: TGCGCCAGCAGCTTACGTTGGGGAGAGACCCAGTACTTC. Its translation: CASSLRWGETQYF.

The V gene is TRBV20-1, the J gene TRBJ2-5; D remains unclear. The CDR3 has 13 residues. Trimming stripped 3 bases from V and 1 base from J, with 9 bases between. Germline CDR1 and CDR2: DFQATT and SNEGSKA (reference sequence). The CDR3: CSASRGAQETQYF. The CDR3 DNA sequence: TGCAGTGCTAGCCGCGGTGCCCAAGAGACCCAGTACTTC.

This clonotype came up a few times. This chain uses TRBV20-1 with TRBJ2-1; TRBD2 is a possible D gene (6 bases). The CDR3 sequence is 16 residues long. The germline V gene encodes CDR1 DFQATT and CDR2 SNEGSKA (reference sequence). Trimming shortened V by 3 bases and J by 5 bases, and 20 bases separated the two germline ends. The CDR3, as DNA: TGCAGTGCTAGGGACTCTCTAGCGATCGTGGACAATGAGCAGTTCTTC. Amino acid sequence: CSARDSLAIVDNEQFF.

This clonotype was observed a few times. The rearrangement uses TRBV4-2 and TRBJ2-3; possible D gene TRBD1, 6 bases. The CDR3 consists of 14 residues. V lost 0 bases and J 6 bases, leaving 10 bases between the germline ends. Germline lookup yields CDR1 LGHNA and CDR2 YNFKEQ. This chain's CDR3 is CASSQERTGDTQYF. CDR3 in DNA: TGTGCCAGCAGCCAAGAACGCACAGGGGATACGCAGTATTTT.

The genes are TRBV24-1 and TRBJ1-1; D is uncertain. The CDR3 totals 14 residues. Germline V CDR1 and CDR2: KGHDR, SFDVKD. V gave up 4 bases and J gave up 0 bases, with 8 bases separating them. CDR3 nucleotides: TGTGCCACCAGTGAGGGCTCCATGAACACTGAAGCTTTCTTT. Translation: CATSEGSMNTEAFF.

This clonotype was counted only a few times. The V gene is TRBV20-1, the J gene TRBJ2-2; TRBD2 agrees at 10 bases. The CDR3 extends over 14 amino acids. Germline loops: CDR1 DFQATT, CDR2 SNEGSKA (reference sequence). V was clipped by 6 bases and J by 4 bases; unmatched bases: 5. CDR3 nucleotides: TGCAGTGCCATAGCGGGGGGCACCACCGGGGAGCTGTTTTTT. Its translation is CSAIAGGTTGELFF.

This clonotype was seen only a few times. CDR3 region: CASSQVSGVAQYF. CDR3 sequence (DNA): TGTGCCAGCAGCCAAGTTTCCGGCGTGGCCCAGTACTTC. V and J are TRBV14 and TRBJ2-5, with D unresolved. Germline V lookup: CDR1 SGHDN, CDR2 FVKESK. Trimming stripped 1 base from V and 9 bases from J, with 12 bases between. This CDR3 region has 13 residues. Full variable domain (missing parts from reference TRBV14 and TRBJ2-5): EAGVTQFPSHSVIEKGQTVTLRCDPISGHDNLYWYRRVMGKEIKFLLHFVKESKQDESGMPNNRFLAERTGGTYSTLKVQPAELEDSGVYFCASSQVSGVAQYFGPGTRLLVL.

This clonotype showed up just a few times. The chain couples TRBV18 to TRBJ2-5; 7 nucleotides agree with TRBD1. V gave up 3 bases and J gave up 5 bases; unmatched junction bases: 3. The CDR3 runs 13 residues. Germline values: CDR1 KGHSH, CDR2 LQKENI. The chain's CDR3 is CASSPAQGETQYF. The CDR3 coding sequence is TGTGCCAGCTCACCCGCACAGGGGGAGACCCAGTACTTC.

This clonotype has more than one count but fewer than ten. The chain carries TRBV7-2 and TRBJ2-1, with TRBD2 matching 9 bases. Germline V CDR1 and CDR2: SGHTA, FQGNSA. The CDR3 length is 17 residues. The ends lost 5 bases at V and 4 bases at J; junction bases unmatched: 12. DNA of the CDR3: TGTGCCAGCAGCCCAGAAATTGGACTAGCGCTTTACAATGAGCAGTTCTTC. Translation gives CASSPEIGLALYNEQFF.

This clonotype appeared many times. The chain recombines TRBV28 with TRBJ2-1; weak D call: TRBD1 (5 bases). The V end was cut by 8 bases, the J end by 8 bases, with 13 bases between. The CDR3 totals 12 residues. Germline lookup yields CDR1 MDHEN and CDR2 SYDVKM. The CDR3 DNA is TGTGCCAGCCTAAGCACAGGATATGAGCAGTTCTTC. Its translation: CASLSTGYEQFF.

This clonotype was counted between two and nine times. The chain carries TRBV5-5 and TRBJ1-2; 7 nucleotides align to TRBD1. J lost 1 base, V lost 3 bases, and 6 bases had no gene match. The V gene's germline CDR1 is SGHKS and CDR2 YYEKEE (reference sequence). The CDR3 sequence is 15 residues long. For the CDR3, the DNA is TGTGCCAGCAGCTCCGGACAGGCAATTAACTATGGCTACACCTTC. Translating it yields CASSSGQAINYGYTF.

This clonotype has a count of ten or more. The rearrangement uses TRBV30 and TRBJ1-5, with 7 nucleotides matching TRBD1. Germline loops: CDR1 GTSNPN, CDR2 SVGIG (reference sequence). The CDR3 consists of 13 residues. V lost 1 base and J lost 6; bases outside the gene matches: 3. The CDR3 nucleotides are TGTGCCTGGAGTGGACAGGGTTTTCAGCCCCAGCATTTT. Translating gives CAWSGQGFQPQHF.

The table lists this clonotype with many counts. The CDR3 is CASSFGLAAEAFF. CDR3 DNA sequence: TGTGCCAGCAGCTTCGGTCTGGCAGCTGAAGCTTTCTTT. The genes are TRBV5-5 and TRBJ1-1, with no clear D. Trimming removed 2 bases from V and 6 bases from J, with 11 bases in between. The length of the CDR3 is 13 residues. Per germline, CDR1 SGHKS and CDR2 YYEKEE (reference sequence).

In this sample, this clonotype turned up a few times. CDR3 loop: CASSSGTAFYEQYF. The CDR3 DNA follows: TGTGCCAGCAGCTCCGGGACTGCTTTCTACGAGCAGTACTTC. The genes are TRBV7-9 and TRBJ2-7, with D maybe TRBD2 (6 bases). The germline V and J ends were trimmed by 4 bases and 3 bases, with 13 bases remaining between them. The CDR3 runs to 14 residues. Germline loops: CDR1 SEHNR, CDR2 FQNEAQ (reference sequence).

This clonotype was observed at least ten times. V and J are TRBV12-3 or TRBV12-4 and TRBJ1-1; 8 positions agree with TRBD1. This CDR3 has 13 residues. V trimming: 5 bases; J trimming: 7 bases; junction bases outside the gene matches: 6. The CDR3 region has the DNA TGTGCCAGCAGTAACGACAGGGGTGGTGAAGCTTTCTTT. Amino acids: CASSNDRGGEAFF.

This clonotype has just a few counts. The chain employs TRBV27 and TRBJ2-2, with 7 bases that match TRBD1. Germline V gene sequence: CDR1 MNHEY, CDR2 SMNVEV (reference sequence). There are 14 residues in the CDR3. V trimming: 3 bases; J trimming: 5 bases; junction bases outside the gene matches: 3. The CDR3 loop reads CASSLLTGTGELFF. The CDR3 DNA is TGTGCCAGCAGTTTGCTGACAGGGACCGGGGAGCTGTTTTTT.

This clonotype turned up a few times. This chain uses TRBV12-3 or TRBV12-4 with TRBJ2-1; 12 positions match TRBD2. This CDR3 is 15 amino acids long. V lost 5 bases and J lost 2; bases outside the gene matches: 1. In DNA form, the CDR3 reads TGTGCCAGCAGTGGACTAGCGGGGCCCTACAATGAGCAGTTCTTC. Translated: CASSGLAGPYNEQFF.